This is a list of T cell receptor beta chains from one sample in a study of regulatory T cells in long-lasting Graves disease. TCRdb ran MiXCR on the multiplex PCR reads and lists one entry per CDR3 protein. The sample holds around 500,000 distinct CDR3 sequences, 13% seen once. The sample also formed part of further work on T cells in Graves' hyperthyroidism and ophthalmopathy.

The material sequenced was peripheral blood mononuclear cells (PBMCs), taken at new diagnosis, from a patient treated with antithyroid drugs. These TCRs come from a man aged 25 to 40 with Graves disease. Each CDR3 is given with its conserved first and last residue. The D gene is left open where the match is weak. Rows give clone size only sometimes, using once, few, many, or a class for an expanded clone.

D	V	size	J	DNA	CDR3
.	TRBV6-1	.	TRBJ1-2	TGTGCCAGCAATCCAAGAGGGGGCTATGGCTACACCTTC	CASNPRGGYGYTF
TRBD2	TRBV11-2	many	TRBJ2-7	TGTGCCAGCAGCCCTCAGACTAGCGGGGGGTCCTACGAGCAGTACTTC	CASSPQTSGGSYEQYF
.	TRBV6-2/TRBV6-3	.	TRBJ2-5	TGTGCCAGCAGCCAGTCGGGCAGGGGGGTTGGAGAGACCCAGTACTTC	CASSQSGRGVGETQYF
.	TRBV25-1	few	TRBJ2-3	TGTGCCAGCAGTAACCTCCCGCCGGGTATCACAGATACGCAGTATTTT	CASSNLPPGITDTQYF
.	TRBV28	many	TRBJ2-3	TGTGCCAGCAGTTTCCCCTTAGCGGCCCGCACAGATACGCAGTATTTT	CASSFPLAARTDTQYF
.	TRBV20-1	few	TRBJ2-1	TGCAGTGCTAGAGTTGGGGTCAACTACAATGAGCAGTTCTTC	CSARVGVNYNEQFF
.	TRBV5-1	many	TRBJ2-7	TGCGCCAGCAGCCCCCAGGGCGGCATCTCCTACGAGCAGTACTTC	CASSPQGGISYEQYF
.	TRBV6-1	many	TRBJ2-7	TGTGCCAGCAGTGTGGCCGGACTGCCCCAAGAGCAGTACTTC	CASSVAGLPQEQYF
TRBD1	TRBV29-1	many	TRBJ2-2	TGCAGCGTTGAGGAGGACAGGGAGTTAGGCGGGGAGCTGTTTTTT	CSVEEDRELGGELFF
.	TRBV11-1	many	TRBJ2-7	TGTGCCAGCAGCTTAAATTCCTTGGGGGGAGACGAGCAGTACTTC	CASSLNSLGGDEQYF
TRBD2	TRBV5-5	few	TRBJ2-3	TGTGCCAGCAACATAGTTAGCGGGAGTTCATTGCATTTT	CASNIVSGSSLHF
.	TRBV11-3	many	TRBJ2-7	TGTGCCAGCAGCCGCGAGGAAGCCTACGAGCAGTACTTC	CASSREEAYEQYF
TRBD1	TRBV20-1	many	TRBJ1-6	TGCAGTGCAGTGGGGGCCCGACAGGGAGAAAATTCACCCCTCCACTTT	CSAVGARQGENSPLHF
.	TRBV27	many	TRBJ2-5	TGTGCCAGCACGTCCCCAGCGGGGACCCAGTACTTC	CASTSPAGTQYF
.	TRBV19	.	TRBJ2-1	TGTGCCAGTAGTACCTTAGCTAGGTTAAGTCTTGTCAATGAGCAGTTCTTC	CASSTLARLSLVNEQFF
TRBD1	TRBV3-1	few	TRBJ2-3	TGTGCCAGCAGCCAAACTCAGGGGGCGCGAATAAGGACAGATACGCAGTATTTT	CASSQTQGARIRTDTQYF
.	TRBV7-3	few	TRBJ2-1	TGTGCCAGCAGCTTTGGGGCCTACTATGAGCAGTTCTTC	CASSFGAYYEQFF
.	TRBV6-1	many	TRBJ2-5	TGTGCCAGCAGTGAATTAGGGGAGACCCAGTACTTC	CASSELGETQYF
.	TRBV6-5	many	TRBJ1-4	TGTGCCAGCAGTTACAGGGGGGATAATGAAAAACTGTTTTTT	CASSYRGDNEKLFF
TRBD2	TRBV24-1	many	TRBJ2-7	TGTGCCACCAGCCTAGCGGGAACCCACGAGCAGTACTTC	CATSLAGTHEQYF
.	TRBV19	.	TRBJ2-6	TGTGCCAGTAGCCCTAGACAGGAAAAGTATCCTGGGGCCAACGTCCTGACTTTC	CASSPRQEKYPGANVLTF
.	TRBV9	few	TRBJ2-7	TGTGCCAGCAGCACCGAGACTGGGACCTACGAGCAGTACTTC	CASSTETGTYEQYF
TRBD2	TRBV18	.	TRBJ2-3	TGTGCCAGCTCACCCCCCGGTAAGGAGCGGGAGGCCACAGATACGCAGTATTTT	CASSPPGKEREATDTQYF
.	TRBV7-3	many	TRBJ2-3	TGTGCCAGCAGCCGTCTTTCGGGAGTTAGCACAGATACGCAGTATTTT	CASSRLSGVSTDTQYF
.	TRBV18	once	TRBJ2-4	TGTGCCAGCTCACCACGCTTACCAGGGGATATAGCCAAAAACATTCAGTACTTC	CASSPRLPGDIAKNIQYF
.	TRBV12-5	many	TRBJ1-1	TGTGCTAGTGGTTTAAGGGCAGGGCAAAGGGACACTGAAGCTTTCTTT	CASGLRAGQRDTEAFF
TRBD1	TRBV6-1	many	TRBJ2-1	TGTGCCAGCAGCACCTCGGACAGGAGTGAGCAGTTCTTC	CASSTSDRSEQFF
.	TRBV2	many	TRBJ1-4	TGTGCCAGCAGTGAAGCGGCGACTGCAACTAATGAAAAACTGTTTTTT	CASSEAATATNEKLFF
.	TRBV29-1	few	TRBJ1-2	TGCAACGTTAGGGGGACGGATGGCTACACCTTC	CNVRGTDGYTF
.	TRBV7-9	many	TRBJ2-5	TGTGCCAGCAGCTTACCGGGATTGGAGACCCAGTACTTC	CASSLPGLETQYF
TRBD2	TRBV5-1	few	TRBJ2-2	TGCGCCAACCAGAGAACTAGCGGGAGCGTGAACACCGGGGAGCTGTTTTTT	CANQRTSGSVNTGELFF
.	TRBV27	many	TRBJ1-1	TGTGCCAGCAGTGCCGGACTAGGAGGCACTGAAGCTTTCTTT	CASSAGLGGTEAFF
.	TRBV15	many	TRBJ2-7	TGTGCCACCAGCCCCCCGGGGGTTAGTTACGAGCAGTACTTC	CATSPPGVSYEQYF
.	TRBV15	few	TRBJ2-5	TGTGCCACCAGCAGAGTTACGCTGGAGACCCAGTACTTC	CATSRVTLETQYF
.	TRBV27	many	TRBJ2-3	TGTGCCAGCAGCATGACAGCCACAGATACGCAGTATTTT	CASSMTATDTQYF
TRBD1	TRBV24-1	many	TRBJ2-1	TGTGCCACCAGTGGTACTGGGACAGGGGTAGGTAATGAGCAGTTCTTC	CATSGTGTGVGNEQFF
.	TRBV3-1	many	TRBJ1-5	TGTGCCAGCAGCCAGGACCGGGACCAGGGGAATCAGCCCCAGCATTTT	CASSQDRDQGNQPQHF
.	TRBV4-1	once	TRBJ2-4	TGCGCCAGCAGCCTCGTCGTAGGTGATGAGCAGTACTTC	CASSLVVGDEQYF
TRBD2	TRBV5-1	.	TRBJ2-1	TGCGCCAGCAGCTGGACCGGGACTAGCGGGAGCTCCTACAATGAGCAGTTCTTC	CASSWTGTSGSSYNEQFF
TRBD1	TRBV29-1	.	TRBJ1-2	TGCAGCGTTGGGGGACAGGGTTTTAACTATGGCTACACCTTC	CSVGGQGFNYGYTF
.	TRBV2	.	TRBJ1-6	TGTGCCAGCAGTAGAAGTGGAGGGGCCAAATCACCCCTCCACTTT	CASSRSGGAKSPLHF
TRBD2	TRBV18	few	TRBJ2-7	TGTGCCAGCTCACCATCGGGCGGGAGTTTCTACGAGCAGTACTTC	CASSPSGGSFYEQYF
.	TRBV27	many	TRBJ2-7	TGTGCCAGCAGTTTATTAGGGATTTACGAGCAGTACTTC	CASSLLGIYEQYF
TRBD2	TRBV5-1	.	TRBJ2-1	TGCGCCAGCAGCTCTAGCGGGGTGGGGGGCAATGAGCAGTTCTTC	CASSSSGVGGNEQFF
TRBD1	TRBV30	few	TRBJ2-1	TGTGCCTGGAGTTTCGGGACAGGGATGTACAATGAGCAGTTCTTC	CAWSFGTGMYNEQFF
.	TRBV20-1	many	TRBJ2-5	TGCAGTGTCAGAGGGGACCAAGAAGAGACCCAGTACTTC	CSVRGDQEETQYF
.	TRBV20-1	many	TRBJ1-5	TGCAGTGCTAGTGCGGCGTCCTTACCCAATCAGCCCCAGCATTTT	CSASAASLPNQPQHF
.	TRBV4-1	few	TRBJ2-5	TGCGCCAGCAGCAGCCCCGGCCCATTCGAGACCCAGTACTTC	CASSSPGPFETQYF
TRBD2	TRBV27	many	TRBJ2-1	TGTGCCAGCAGTTTTCGTATGCTAGCGGTAACCTACAATGAGCAGTTCTTC	CASSFRMLAVTYNEQFF
.	TRBV29-1	.	TRBJ1-2	TGCAGCGCTAGAGCTACCGGACGAGGGGTTGGCTACACCTTC	CSARATGRGVGYTF
.	TRBV25-1	many	TRBJ2-3	TGTGCCAGCAGTTCACAGAGACTCACAGATACGCAGTATTTT	CASSSQRLTDTQYF
.	TRBV11-2	.	TRBJ1-1	TGTGCCAGCACCCAAGGTACGGGGCGAGCTTTCTTT	CASTQGTGRAFF
TRBD1	TRBV27	many	TRBJ1-4	TGTGCCAGCAGCCTGGACAGGGTTGGTGAAAAACTGTTTTTT	CASSLDRVGEKLFF